The rows below give T cell receptor beta chains drawn from one sample of a study of TIL therapy for anti-PD-1-resistant metastatic lung cancer. The method was immunoSEQ multiplex PCR; TCRdb's version includes in-frame clones alone and lacks a portion of them. This sample has about 48,000 clones, with over 65% found just once. The specimen was tumor tissue, collected at baseline. Receptors were obtained from a person between 30 and 80 years old with non-small cell lung cancer. Each CDR3 is given with its conserved first and last residue. The order of the fields is D gene, J gene, clone size, V gene, CDR3 DNA, CDR3 protein. The D gene is left open where the match is weak. A row's size may be missing; if present it is once, few, many or a size class.

NA,TRBJ1-1,NA,TRBV6-1,TGTGCCAGCAGTGAAATGCGGTGGGCTGAAGCTTTCTTT,CASSEMRWAEAFF
NA,TRBJ1-2,few,TRBV7-6,TGTGCCAGCAGCCCGTTCTCGAACTATGGCTACACCTTC,CASSPFSNYGYTF
NA,TRBJ1-2,NA,TRBV28,TGTGCCAGCAGTTTAGGGACGTCAGGGGGCTACACCTTC,CASSLGTSGGYTF
NA,TRBJ1-5,NA,TRBV19,TGTGCCAGTAGTATATCCCAGGGGTATGGCAATCAGCCCCAGCATTTT,CASSISQGYGNQPQHF
NA,TRBJ2-5,NA,TRBV19,TGTGCCAGTAGTATTTCCCCAGGGGGAGGTCAAGAGACCCAGTACTTC,CASSISPGGGQETQYF
NA,TRBJ1-1,NA,TRBV6-5,TGTGCCAGCAGTGATTACACTGAAGCTTTCTTT,CASSDYTEAFF
NA,TRBJ2-2,NA,TRBV4-3,TGCGCCAGCAGCCAAGATTTGCTAGCCGGGGAGCTGTTTTTT,CASSQDLLAGELFF
NA,TRBJ2-5,NA,TRBV6-1,TGTGCCAGCAGTGATTGGGACCGAACTTCGGCCCAGTACTTC,CASSDWDRTSAQYF
NA,TRBJ2-7,NA,TRBV18,TGTGCCAGCTCACCCTTCTCCCTCTCCCGCGAGCAGTACTTC,CASSPFSLSREQYF
TRBD2,TRBJ2-1,NA,TRBV19,TGTGCCAGTAGTATGCGCCCTAGCGGGAGGCCCTACAATGAGCAGTTCTTC,CASSMRPSGRPYNEQFF
TRBD2,TRBJ2-2,NA,TRBV19,TGTGCCAGTAGTCCCCGGACTAGCCCCGGGGAGCTGTTTTTT,CASSPRTSPGELFF
NA,TRBJ1-3,many,TRBV6-5,TGTGCCAGCAGCCAGACCGGACAGTCTGGAAACACCATATATTTT,CASSQTGQSGNTIYF